The TCR beta chain described here comes from a study of blood T cell repertoires in COVID-19. About the study: From the United States, Italy and Spain came samples of acute and convalescent COVID-19. From T cells, B-cell-depleted T cells, or PBMCs came the material, which was cDNA or gDNA.

This CDR3 comprises 15 residues. The V segment lost 3 bases and the J segment 2 bases; nucleotides outside the gene matches: 4. Looked up from germline, CDR1 is MDHEN and CDR2 is SYDVKM. In the original analysis: The assay estimated nucleated cells by amplifying reference gene primers. Clones were read by immunoSEQ multiplex PCR, and TCRdb kept only the in-frame ones, dropping some. The V and J calls and the clone size are those of that table, but D and trimming were determined from the DNA. This table has 260,000 or so clones, 75% to 85% appearing once. The chain employs TRBV28 and TRBJ1-5; 7 bases are shared with TRBD1. Sequences were obtained from peripheral blood. The TCR comes from a woman in her 70s with acute or convalescent COVID-19. CDR3 sequence reads: CASSLYDRGNQPQHF. DNA of the CDR3: TGTGCCAGCAGTTTGTATGACAGGGGCAATCAGCCCCAGCATTTT.